This T cell receptor beta chain was found in a study of T cells of healthy individuals. In TCRdb, the 5' RACE reads were re-called with MiXCR into one record per CDR3 protein. The sample has under 70,000 distinct CDR3 sequences, about 15% seen once. The germline CDR1 and CDR2 sequences are MNHNS and SASEGT. CDR3 size: 16 residues. Points on this clonotype: A junction end diverges from the germline sequence, so it may reflect a read error.

The sequence was obtained from a human donor in good health. The V gene is TRBV6-1, the J gene TRBJ1-5; D is perhaps TRBD1 (6 bases). CDR3 amino acids: CASREGSRGFNQPQHF. The CDR3 region has the DNA TGTGCCAGCAGAGAAGGGTCCAGGGGATTCAATCAGCCCCAGCATTTT.